This note documents a single TCR beta chain sequence. This sample was included in a study of blood T cell repertoires in COVID-19. Across the whole study: PBMCs, B-cell-depleted T cells, or T cells were the source of the cDNA or gDNA that made up the material.

CDR3 length: 13 amino acids. Unmatched junction bases numbered 3, after V lost 4 bases and J lost 6 bases. CDR1 and CDR2 from the germline V gene are MNHEY and SVGEGT. Assay: immunoSEQ multiplex PCR; the TCRdb copy retains only in-frame clones and omits some. Of fewer than 15,000 clones listed, approximately 91% were seen once; the top ten hold about 14%. The V gene is TRBV6-2 or TRBV6-3, the J gene TRBJ1-2; 9 bases line up with TRBD1. Input material: peripheral blood. The TCR comes from a human donor in a cohort sampled during active COVID-19. The CDR3 here is CASSLRDRDGYTF. CDR3 in DNA: TGTGCCAGCAGTTTGAGGGACAGGGATGGCTACACCTTC.